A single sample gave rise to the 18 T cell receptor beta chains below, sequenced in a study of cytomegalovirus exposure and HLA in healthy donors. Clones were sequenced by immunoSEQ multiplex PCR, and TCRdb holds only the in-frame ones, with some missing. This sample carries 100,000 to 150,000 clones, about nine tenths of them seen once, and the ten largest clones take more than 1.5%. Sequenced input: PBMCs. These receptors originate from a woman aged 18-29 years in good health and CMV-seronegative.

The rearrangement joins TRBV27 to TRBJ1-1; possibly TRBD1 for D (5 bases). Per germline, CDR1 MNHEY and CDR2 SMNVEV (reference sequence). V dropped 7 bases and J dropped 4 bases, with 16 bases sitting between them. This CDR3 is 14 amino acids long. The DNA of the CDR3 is TGTGCCAGCAAGAAGGCGGGGGGTGGCACTGAAGCTTTCTTT. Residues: CASKKAGGGTEAFF.

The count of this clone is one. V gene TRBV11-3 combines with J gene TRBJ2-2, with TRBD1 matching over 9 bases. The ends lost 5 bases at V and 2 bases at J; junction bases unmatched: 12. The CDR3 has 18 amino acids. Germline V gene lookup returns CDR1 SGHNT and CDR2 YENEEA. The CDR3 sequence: CASSAGPNRGPNTGELFF. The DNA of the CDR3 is TGTGCCAGCAGCGCGGGCCCTAACAGGGGGCCAAACACCGGGGAGCTGTTTTTT.

The CDR3 bases are TGCGCCAGCAGACAGGACAGCTATGGCTACACCTTC. Its protein product is CASRQDSYGYTF. This chain uses TRBV5-1 with TRBJ1-2; a possible D gene is TRBD1 (6 bases). Germline V lookup: CDR1 SGHRS, CDR2 YFSETQ. The CDR3 is 12 residues long. V lost 5 bases and J lost 4, with 9 bases in between. Full variable domain (remainder filled in from reference TRBV5-1 and TRBJ1-2): KAGVTQTPRYLIKTRGQQVTLSCSPISGHRSVSWYQQTPGQGLQFLFEYFSETQRNKGNFPGRFSGRQFSNSRSEMNVSTLELGDSALYLCASRQDSYGYTFGSGTRLTVV.

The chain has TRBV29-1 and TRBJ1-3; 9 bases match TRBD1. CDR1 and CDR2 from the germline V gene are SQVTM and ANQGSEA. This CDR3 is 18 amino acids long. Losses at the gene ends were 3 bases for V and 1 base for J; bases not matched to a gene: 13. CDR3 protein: CSVEGFLNRGLSGNTIYF. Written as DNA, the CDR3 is TGCAGCGTTGAGGGCTTTCTGAACAGGGGGCTTTCTGGAAACACCATATATTTT. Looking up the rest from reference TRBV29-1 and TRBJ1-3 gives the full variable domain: SAVISQKPSRDICQRGTSLTIQCQVDSQVTMMFWYRQQPGQSLTLIATANQGSEATYESGFVIDKFPISRPNLTFSTLTVSNMSPEDSSIYLCSVEGFLNRGLSGNTIYFGEGSWLTVV.

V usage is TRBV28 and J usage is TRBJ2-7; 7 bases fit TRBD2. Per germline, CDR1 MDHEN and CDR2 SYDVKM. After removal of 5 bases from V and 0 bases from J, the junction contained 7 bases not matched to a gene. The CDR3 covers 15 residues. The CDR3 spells CASSRHGTISYEQYF. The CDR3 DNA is TGTGCCAGCAGTCGCCATGGGACTATCTCCTACGAGCAGTACTTC. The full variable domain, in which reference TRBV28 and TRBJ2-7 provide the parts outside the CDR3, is DVKVTQSSRYLVKRTGEKVFLECVQDMDHENMFWYRQDPGLGLRLIYFSYDVKMKEKGDIPEGYSVSREKKERFSLILESASTNQTSMYLCASSRHGTISYEQYFGPGTRLTVT.

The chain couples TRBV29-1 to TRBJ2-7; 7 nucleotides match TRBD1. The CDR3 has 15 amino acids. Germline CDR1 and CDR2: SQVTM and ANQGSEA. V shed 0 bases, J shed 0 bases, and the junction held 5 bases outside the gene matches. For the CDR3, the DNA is TGCAGCGTTGAAGATGGGCAGGGGGTCTCCTACGAGCAGTACTTC. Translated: CSVEDGQGVSYEQYF.

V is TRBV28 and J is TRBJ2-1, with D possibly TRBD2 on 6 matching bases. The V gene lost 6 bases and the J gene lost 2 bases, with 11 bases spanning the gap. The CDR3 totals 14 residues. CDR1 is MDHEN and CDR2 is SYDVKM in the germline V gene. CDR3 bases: TGTGCCAGCAGCATAGGAGGGGCCTACAATGAGCAGTTCTTC. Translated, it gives CASSIGGAYNEQFF.

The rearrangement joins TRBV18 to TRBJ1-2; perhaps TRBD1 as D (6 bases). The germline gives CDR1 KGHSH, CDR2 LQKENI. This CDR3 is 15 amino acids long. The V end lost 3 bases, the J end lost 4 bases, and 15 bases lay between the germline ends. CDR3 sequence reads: CASSPPGGRFYGYTF. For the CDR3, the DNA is TGTGCCAGCTCACCCCCGGGGGGGCGCTTCTATGGCTACACCTTC.

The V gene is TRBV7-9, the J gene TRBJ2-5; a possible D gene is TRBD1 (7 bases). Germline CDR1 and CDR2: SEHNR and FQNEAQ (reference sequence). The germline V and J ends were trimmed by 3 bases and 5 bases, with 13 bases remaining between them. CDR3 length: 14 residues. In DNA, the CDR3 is TGTGCCAGCAGCTTCGCGACAGGGAGGGAGACCCAGTACTTC. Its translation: CASSFATGRETQYF.

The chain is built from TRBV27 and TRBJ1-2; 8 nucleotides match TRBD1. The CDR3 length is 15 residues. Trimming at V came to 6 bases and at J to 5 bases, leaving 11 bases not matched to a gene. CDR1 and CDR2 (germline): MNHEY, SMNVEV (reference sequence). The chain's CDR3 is CASRLQGELGYGYTF. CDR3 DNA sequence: TGTGCCAGCAGACTACAGGGGGAATTGGGTTATGGCTACACCTTC.

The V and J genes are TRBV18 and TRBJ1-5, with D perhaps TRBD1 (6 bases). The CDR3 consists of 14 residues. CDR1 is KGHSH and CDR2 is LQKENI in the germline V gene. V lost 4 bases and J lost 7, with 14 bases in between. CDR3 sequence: CASSQTWGQQPQHF. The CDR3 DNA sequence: TGTGCCAGCTCACAAACCTGGGGGCAACAGCCCCAGCATTTT.

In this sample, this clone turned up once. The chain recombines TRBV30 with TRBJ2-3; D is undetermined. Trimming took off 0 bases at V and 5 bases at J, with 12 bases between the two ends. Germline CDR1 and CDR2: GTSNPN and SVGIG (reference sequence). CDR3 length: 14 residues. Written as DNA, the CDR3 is TGTGCCTGGAGTGTACTCCCGGAGATAGATACGCAGTATTTT. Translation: CAWSVLPEIDTQYF.

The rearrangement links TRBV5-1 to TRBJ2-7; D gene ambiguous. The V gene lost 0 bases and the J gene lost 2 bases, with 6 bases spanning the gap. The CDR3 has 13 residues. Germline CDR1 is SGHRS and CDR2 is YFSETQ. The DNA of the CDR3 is TGCGCCAGCAGCTTGGAACAGACCTACGAGCAGTACTTC. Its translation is CASSLEQTYEQYF.

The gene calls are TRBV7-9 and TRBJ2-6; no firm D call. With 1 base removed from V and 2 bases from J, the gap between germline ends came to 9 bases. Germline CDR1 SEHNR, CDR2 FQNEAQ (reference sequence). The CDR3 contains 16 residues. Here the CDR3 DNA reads TGTGCCAGCAGCTTAGTAGTGGGCGCTGGGGCCAACGTCCTGACTTTC. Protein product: CASSLVVGAGANVLTF.

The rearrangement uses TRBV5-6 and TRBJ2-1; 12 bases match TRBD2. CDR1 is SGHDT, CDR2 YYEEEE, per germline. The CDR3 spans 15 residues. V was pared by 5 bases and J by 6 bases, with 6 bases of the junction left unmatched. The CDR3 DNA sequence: TGTGCCAGCAGTCACGGACTAGCGGGATCCAATGAGCAGTTCTTC. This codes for CASSHGLAGSNEQFF. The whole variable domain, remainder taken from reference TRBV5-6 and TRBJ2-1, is DAGVTQSPTHLIKTRGQQVTLRCSPKSGHDTVSWYQQALGQGPQFIFQYYEEEERQRGNFPDRFSGHQFPNYSSELNVNALLLGDSALYLCASSHGLAGSNEQFFGPGTRLTVL.

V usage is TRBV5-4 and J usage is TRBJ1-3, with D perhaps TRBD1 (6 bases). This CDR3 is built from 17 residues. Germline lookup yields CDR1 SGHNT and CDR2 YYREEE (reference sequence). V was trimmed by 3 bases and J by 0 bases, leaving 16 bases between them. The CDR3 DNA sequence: TGTGCCAGCAGCTCATCGACAGGCACCTACTCTGGAAACACCATATATTTT. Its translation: CASSSSTGTYSGNTIYF. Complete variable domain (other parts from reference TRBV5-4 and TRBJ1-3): ETGVTQSPTHLIKTRGQQVTLRCSSQSGHNTVSWYQQALGQGPQFIFQYYREEENGRGNFPPRFSGLQFPNYSSELNVNALELDDSALYLCASSSSTGTYSGNTIYFGEGSWLTVV.

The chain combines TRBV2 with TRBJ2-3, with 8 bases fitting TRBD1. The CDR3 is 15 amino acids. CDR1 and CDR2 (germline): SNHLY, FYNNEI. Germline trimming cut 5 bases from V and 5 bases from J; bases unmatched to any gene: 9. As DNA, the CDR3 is TGTGCCAGCAGTCTTCTCAGGGGGCGCGAAGATACGCAGTATTTT. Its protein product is CASSLLRGREDTQYF.

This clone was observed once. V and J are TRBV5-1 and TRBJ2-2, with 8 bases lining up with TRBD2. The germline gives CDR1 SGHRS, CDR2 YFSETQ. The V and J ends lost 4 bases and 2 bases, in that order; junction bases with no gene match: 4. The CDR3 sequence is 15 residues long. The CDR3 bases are TGCGCCAGCAGCCTTAGCGGGGTAAACACCGGGGAGCTGTTTTTT. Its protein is CASSLSGVNTGELFF.